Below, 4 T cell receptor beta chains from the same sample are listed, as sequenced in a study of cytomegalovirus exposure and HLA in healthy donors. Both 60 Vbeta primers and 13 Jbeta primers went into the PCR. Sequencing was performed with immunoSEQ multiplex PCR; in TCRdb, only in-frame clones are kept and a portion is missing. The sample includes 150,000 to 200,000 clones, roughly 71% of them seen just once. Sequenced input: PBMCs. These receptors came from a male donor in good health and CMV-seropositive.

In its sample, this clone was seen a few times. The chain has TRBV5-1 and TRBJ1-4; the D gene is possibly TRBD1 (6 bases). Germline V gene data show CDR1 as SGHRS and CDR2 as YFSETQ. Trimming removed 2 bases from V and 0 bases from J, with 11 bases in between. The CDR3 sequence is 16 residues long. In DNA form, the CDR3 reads TGCGCCAGCAGCTTCGACCCAGGGGCAACTAATGAAAAACTGTTTTTT. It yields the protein CASSFDPGATNEKLFF.

CDR3 in amino acids: CASSFSGTGGTEAFF. The CDR3 DNA reads as TGTGCCAGCAGTTTCTCCGGGACAGGGGGGACTGAAGCTTTCTTT. This chain uses TRBV6-5 with TRBJ1-1, with TRBD1 identical over 11 bases. The V gene end was trimmed by 4 bases and the J gene end by 5 bases; junction bases not matched to a gene: 6. The CDR3 contains 15 residues. Germline loops: CDR1 MNHEY, CDR2 SVGAGI.

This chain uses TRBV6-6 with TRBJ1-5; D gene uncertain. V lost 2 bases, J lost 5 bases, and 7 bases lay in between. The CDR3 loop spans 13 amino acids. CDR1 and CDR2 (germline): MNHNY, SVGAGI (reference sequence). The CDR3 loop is CASSYSGYQPQHF. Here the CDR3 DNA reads TGTGCCAGCAGTTACAGCGGGTATCAGCCCCAGCATTTT.

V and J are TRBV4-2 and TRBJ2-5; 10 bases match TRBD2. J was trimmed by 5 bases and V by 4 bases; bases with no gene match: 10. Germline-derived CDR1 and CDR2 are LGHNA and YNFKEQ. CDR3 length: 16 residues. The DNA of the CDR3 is TGTGCCAGCAGCCCCAGGGGCAGGACTAGCGGCGAGACCCAGTACTTC. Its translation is CASSPRGRTSGETQYF.